A selection of T cell receptor beta chains follows, all from one sample in a study of long-term antiretroviral therapy in people with HIV. TCRdb's table, derived via immunoSEQ multiplex PCR, lists solely in-frame clones and lacks some. The sample has 25,000 to 30,000 clones, 86% seen once. This specimen was unsorted PBMCs, taken 2.7 years after starting antiretroviral therapy. These receptors all stem from a man in his forties or fifties with HIV. Each CDR3 is given with its conserved first and last residue. D genes are given only for firm matches. For some rows the clone size is stated as once, few or many, or as a class when expanded; others skip it.

NA,TRBV4-1,TRBD2,14,TRBJ2-5,CASSFLAGRETQYF,TGCGCCAGCAGCTTCCTAGCGGGGAGAGAGACCCAGTACTTC
NA,TRBV9,NA,16,TRBJ2-5,CASSGEYYQGLETQYF,TGTGCCAGCAGCGGCGAGTATTATCAAGGGTTAGAGACCCAGTACTTC
NA,TRBV28,TRBD1,15,TRBJ1-1,CASGGTGGAYTEAFF,TGTGCCAGCGGCGGGACAGGGGGCGCGTACACTGAAGCTTTCTTT
NA,TRBV11-2,NA,14,TRBJ2-2,CASSPGHNTGELFF,TGTGCCAGCAGCCCGGGACACAACACCGGGGAGCTGTTTTTT
NA,TRBV27,NA,18,TRBJ2-1,CASSRDRILRGSYNEQFF,TGTGCCAGCAGCCGTGACAGGATCCTCAGGGGATCCTACAATGAGCAGTTCTTC
NA,TRBV5-6,TRBD1,16,TRBJ1-1,CASRLTGTEMNTEAFF,TGTGCCAGCAGACTGACAGGGACTGAAATGAACACTGAAGCTTTCTTT
NA,TRBV7-9,NA,15,TRBJ2-7,CASSLPLRDSYEQYF,TGTGCCAGCAGCTTACCCCTGAGAGACTCCTACGAGCAGTACTTC
NA,TRBV5-4,NA,16,TRBJ2-2,CASSSLGGGPSGELFF,TGTGCCAGCAGCTCCCTCGGGGGCGGACCTTCCGGGGAGCTGTTTTTT
once,TRBV5-1,TRBD2,15,TRBJ2-2,CASSLLREGAGELFF,TGCGCCAGCAGCTTGTTGAGGGAGGGTGCCGGGGAGCTGTTTTTT
once,TRBV4-3,NA,13,TRBJ2-7,CASSQDVLKEQYF,TGCGCCAGCAGCCAAGACGTGTTAAAGGAGCAGTACTTC
NA,TRBV30,TRBD1,17,TRBJ2-6,CAWSPGQGAAGANVLTF,TGTGCCTGGAGCCCGGGACAGGGGGCTGCTGGGGCCAACGTCCTGACTTTC
NA,TRBV9,TRBD1,15,TRBJ2-7,CASSAPGQVESEQYF,TGTGCCAGCAGCGCCCCGGGACAGGTTGAGTCCGAGCAGTACTTC
NA,TRBV30,NA,13,TRBJ1-2,CAWSGGAIYGYTF,TGTGCCTGGAGTGGGGGGGCCATCTATGGCTACACCTTC
NA,TRBV14,TRBD1,14,TRBJ2-7,CASSRPGQGYEQYF,TGTGCCAGCAGCCGCCCGGGACAGGGTTACGAGCAGTACTTC
once,TRBV6-5,NA,13,TRBJ2-7,CASSYKSSYEQYF,TGTGCCAGCAGTTACAAATCCTCCTACGAGCAGTACTTC
few,TRBV4-3,NA,14,TRBJ2-7,CASSLDPGAYEQYF,TGCGCCAGCAGCTTGGACCCGGGGGCCTACGAGCAGTACTTC
NA,TRBV5-1,NA,12,TRBJ2-1,CASSLGVSEQFF,TGCGCCAGCAGCTTGGGGGTTTCCGAGCAGTTCTTC
NA,TRBV7-9,TRBD1,14,TRBJ1-1,CASGTGTGNTEAFF,TGTGCCAGCGGTACCGGGACAGGGAACACTGAAGCTTTCTTT
NA,TRBV19,NA,16,TRBJ1-4,CASTLRTSPTNEKLFF,TGTGCCAGTACCCTCAGGACCTCCCCAACTAATGAAAAACTGTTTTTT
NA,TRBV5-6,NA,15,TRBJ2-2,CASSWGLGGSGELFF,TGTGCCAGCAGCTGGGGGCTAGGGGGATCCGGGGAGCTGTTTTTT
NA,TRBV28,TRBD1,13,TRBJ1-2,CASSWGQGYGYTF,TGTGCCAGCAGTTGGGGACAGGGCTATGGCTACACCTTC
NA,TRBV5-1,NA,13,TRBJ1-2,CASSEGYADGYTF,TGCGCCAGCAGCGAAGGGTATGCCGATGGCTACACCTTC
NA,TRBV27,NA,14,TRBJ2-3,CASSSTRGTDTQYF,TGTGCCAGCAGTTCAACGAGGGGGACAGATACGCAGTATTTT
NA,TRBV6-6,NA,15,TRBJ2-1,CASSYARTGYNEQFF,TGTGCCAGCAGTTACGCCCGGACTGGCTACAATGAGCAGTTCTTC
NA,TRBV4-1,NA,15,TRBJ2-7,CASSQGTLSSYEQYF,TGCGCCAGCAGCCAAGGGACTCTTTCATCCTACGAGCAGTACTTC
NA,TRBV6-5,TRBD1,14,TRBJ2-7,CASSYDRGHYEQYF,TGTGCCAGCAGTTACGACAGGGGGCATTACGAGCAGTACTTC
NA,TRBV15,NA,16,TRBJ1-4,CATSRDVGESNEKLFF,TGTGCCACCAGCAGAGATGTGGGGGAGTCTAATGAAAAACTGTTTTTT
NA,TRBV27,TRBD2,16,TRBJ2-5,CASSPRGTSGQETQYF,TGTGCCAGCAGTCCCCGCGGGACTAGCGGTCAAGAGACCCAGTACTTC
few,TRBV10-2,NA,15,TRBJ2-7,CASSPKAGSSYEQYF,TGCGCCAGCAGTCCAAAAGCGGGCTCCTCCTACGAGCAGTACTTC
NA,TRBV7-9,TRBD1,15,TRBJ2-1,CASSLDRGRNNEQFF,TGTGCCAGCAGTCTAGACAGGGGGCGCAACAATGAGCAGTTCTTC
NA,TRBV19,TRBD2,13,TRBJ2-1,CASTPSGRSEQFF,TGTGCCAGTACCCCTAGCGGGAGAAGTGAGCAGTTCTTC
NA,TRBV5-4,TRBD1,15,TRBJ1-2,CASQSGGQGNYGYTF,TGTGCCAGCCAGTCGGGCGGACAGGGAAACTATGGCTACACCTTC
NA,TRBV7-2,TRBD1,14,TRBJ1-5,CASSPTGSHQPQHF,TGTGCCAGCAGCCCGACAGGGTCCCATCAGCCCCAGCATTTT
NA,TRBV9,NA,13,TRBJ2-2,CASSVETAGELFF,TGTGCCAGCAGCGTAGAGACGGCGGGGGAGCTGTTTTTT
NA,TRBV28,TRBD1,15,TRBJ2-1,CASSRGGPLSEEQFF,TGTGCCAGCAGCCGAGGGGGCCCGCTATCGGAGGAGCAGTTCTTC
few,TRBV4-1,NA,14,TRBJ2-2,CASSLPGGRGELFF,TGCGCCAGCAGCCTTCCCGGGGGACGTGGGGAGCTGTTTTTT
NA,TRBV30,NA,10,TRBJ1-1,CAWSSTEAFF,TGTGCCTGGAGCTCGACTGAAGCTTTCTTT